This passage covers 8 T cell receptor beta chains from one sample sequenced in a study of early T cells in non-severe SARS-CoV-2 infection. One entry per CDR3 protein results from TCRdb running MiXCR on the 5' RACE reads. Of roughly 70,000 distinct CDR3 sequences in the sample, 20% to 25% are singletons; the top ten hold approximately 17%. Material: whole blood, obtained at baseline. The receptors were sampled from an adult who was a healthcare worker with PCR-confirmed SARS-CoV-2 infection or an uninfected control (not recorded which).

This clonotype was counted only a few times. V and J are TRBV4-1 and TRBJ2-5; D remains ambiguous. The CDR3 covers 15 residues. Trimming cost V 5 bases and J 0 bases, with 13 bases left between them. Germline CDR1 MGHRA, CDR2 YSYEKL. The CDR3 sequence is CASSASKLYQETQYF. The DNA of the CDR3 is TGCGCCAGCAGCGCGTCGAAGCTGTACCAAGAGACCCAGTACTTC.

V gene TRBV5-1 combines with J gene TRBJ1-4; D is unclear. V was shortened by 0 bases and J by 7 bases, with 16 bases between the two germline ends. The CDR3 sequence is 16 residues long. The germline gives CDR1 SGHRS, CDR2 YFSETQ. The CDR3 region has the DNA TGCGCCAGCAGCTTGGTAGAGGCCCGGACGGCTGAAAAACTGTTTTTT. This translates into CASSLVEARTAEKLFF.

The sample holds a few counts of this clonotype. The CDR3: CSARVGGVPLNEQFF. For the CDR3, the DNA is TGCAGTGCTAGAGTGGGCGGGGTCCCCCTCAATGAGCAGTTCTTC. The rearrangement joins TRBV20-1 to TRBJ2-1; D possibly corresponds to TRBD2 (6 bases). This CDR3 comprises 15 residues. Deletions cut 1 base from V and 6 bases from J, with 16 bases between. The germline V gene encodes CDR1 DFQATT and CDR2 SNEGSKA (reference sequence).

The chain combines TRBV2 with TRBJ2-5; D may be TRBD1 or TRBD2 (5 bases each). The CDR3 contains 14 residues. Germline CDR1 is SNHLY and CDR2 is FYNNEI. V was pared by 10 bases and J by 3 bases, with 18 bases between. The CDR3 DNA follows: TGTGCCACCCATCAGGGAATGGGAGAAGAGACCCAGTACTTC. Amino acid sequence: CATHQGMGEETQYF.

The chain recombines TRBV3-1 with TRBJ2-3; 7 bases match TRBD2. Germline trimming cut 1 base from V and 6 bases from J; bases unmatched to any gene: 4. The CDR3 is made up of 14 amino acids. Germline V CDR1 and CDR2: LGHDT, YNNKEL (reference sequence). CDR3 loop: CASSQAGGSDTQYF. The CDR3 bases are TGTGCCAGCAGCCAAGCGGGGGGTTCGGATACGCAGTATTTT.

This chain links TRBV2 with TRBJ2-1, with TRBD1 as a possible D gene (7 bases). CDR3 length: 15 residues. The germline V and J ends were trimmed by 5 bases and 5 bases, with 16 bases remaining between them. The germline gives CDR1 SNHLY, CDR2 FYNNEI. CDR3 region: CASSLQGREHNEQFF. The CDR3 nucleotides read TGTGCCAGCAGTCTACAGGGGCGGGAACACAATGAGCAGTTCTTC.

V and J are TRBV10-3 and TRBJ2-1, with D possibly matching TRBD1 (5 bases). V lost 2 bases and J lost 10, with 18 bases in between. The V gene's germline CDR1 is ENHRY and CDR2 SYGVKD. The CDR3 is made up of 15 amino acids. CDR3 protein: CAISEPRGQGDEQFF. CDR3 bases: TGTGCCATCAGTGAGCCTCGAGGCCAGGGTGACGAGCAGTTCTTC.

The rearrangement joins TRBV12-3 or TRBV12-4 to TRBJ1-5, with D possibly TRBD1 on 6 matching bases. The CDR3 has 15 amino acids. Trimming stripped 6 bases from V and 0 bases from J, with 12 bases between. As DNA, the CDR3 is TGTGCCAGCAGACTCGGGGGCCTTAGCAATCAGCCCCAGCATTTT. Residues: CASRLGGLSNQPQHF.